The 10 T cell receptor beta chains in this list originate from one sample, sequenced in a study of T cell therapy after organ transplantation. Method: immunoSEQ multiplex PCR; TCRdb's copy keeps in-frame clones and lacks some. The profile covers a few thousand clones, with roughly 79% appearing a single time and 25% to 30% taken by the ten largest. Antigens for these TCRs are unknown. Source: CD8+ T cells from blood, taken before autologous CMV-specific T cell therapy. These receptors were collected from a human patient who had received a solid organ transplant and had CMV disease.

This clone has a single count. CDR3 loop: CASRTDSHANTGELFF. CDR3 bases: TGCGCCAGCAGAACGGACAGCCACGCGAACACCGGGGAGCTGTTTTTT. This chain connects TRBV5-1 to TRBJ2-2; the D gene is possibly TRBD1 (6 bases). Germline assignment: CDR1 SGHRS and CDR2 YFSETQ. There are 16 residues in the CDR3. The V end lost 5 bases, the J end lost 0 bases, and 14 bases lay between the germline ends.

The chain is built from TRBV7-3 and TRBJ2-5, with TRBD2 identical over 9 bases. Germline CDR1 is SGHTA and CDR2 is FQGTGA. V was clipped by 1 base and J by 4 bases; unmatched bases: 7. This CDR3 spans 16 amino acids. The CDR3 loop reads CASSLMAGGLRETQYF. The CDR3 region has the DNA TGTGCCAGCAGCTTAATGGCGGGAGGGCTGAGAGAGACCCAGTACTTC.

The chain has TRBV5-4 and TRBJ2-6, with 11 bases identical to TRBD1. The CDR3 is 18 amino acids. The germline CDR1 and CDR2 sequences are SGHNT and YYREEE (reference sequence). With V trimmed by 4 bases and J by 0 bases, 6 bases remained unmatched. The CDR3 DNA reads TGTGCCAGCAGCGGACAGGGGGCCCTTTTCTCTGGGGCCAACGTCCTGACTTTC. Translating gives CASSGQGALFSGANVLTF.

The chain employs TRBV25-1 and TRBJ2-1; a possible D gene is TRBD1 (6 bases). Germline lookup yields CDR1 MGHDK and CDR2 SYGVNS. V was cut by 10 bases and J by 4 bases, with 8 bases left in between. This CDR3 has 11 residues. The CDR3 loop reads CATGEYNEQFF. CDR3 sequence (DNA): TGTGCCACAGGGGAATACAATGAGCAGTTCTTC.

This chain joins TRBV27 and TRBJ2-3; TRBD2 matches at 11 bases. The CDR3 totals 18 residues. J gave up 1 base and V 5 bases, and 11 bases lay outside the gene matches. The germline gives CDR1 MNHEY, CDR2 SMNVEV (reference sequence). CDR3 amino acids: CASSPPGLAVWGTDTQYF. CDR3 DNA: TGTGCCAGCAGTCCTCCGGGACTAGCGGTGTGGGGCACAGATACGCAGTATTTT.

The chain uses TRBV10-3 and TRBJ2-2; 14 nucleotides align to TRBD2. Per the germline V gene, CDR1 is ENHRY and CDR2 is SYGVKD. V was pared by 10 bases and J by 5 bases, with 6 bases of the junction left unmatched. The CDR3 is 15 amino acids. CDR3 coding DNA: TGTGCCACCGGGACTAGCGGGAGTTCGACCGGGGAGCTGTTTTTT. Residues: CATGTSGSSTGELFF.

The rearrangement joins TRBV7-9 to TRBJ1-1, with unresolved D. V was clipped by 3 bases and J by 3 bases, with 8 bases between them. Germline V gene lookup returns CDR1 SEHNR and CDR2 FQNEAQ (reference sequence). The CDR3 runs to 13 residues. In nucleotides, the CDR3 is TGTGCCAGCAGCTTTGCTCCGGACACTGAAGCTTTCTTT. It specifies CASSFAPDTEAFF.

This CDR3 reads CASGTTGTGGETQYF. The CDR3 nucleotides read TGTGCTAGTGGTACTACCGGGACAGGGGGAGAGACCCAGTACTTC. The chain links TRBV12-5 to TRBJ2-5, with TRBD1 matching 11 bases. CDR1 and CDR2 (germline): LGHNT, FRNRAP. This CDR3 is built from 15 residues. With V trimmed by 5 bases and J by 4 bases, 6 bases remained unmatched. Variable domain in full (rest from reference TRBV12-5 and TRBJ2-5): DARVTQTPRHKVTEMGQEVTMRCQPILGHNTVFWYRQTMMQGLELLAYFRNRAPLDDSGMPKDRFSAEMPDATLATLKIQPSEPRDSAVYFCASGTTGTGGETQYFGPGTRLLVL.

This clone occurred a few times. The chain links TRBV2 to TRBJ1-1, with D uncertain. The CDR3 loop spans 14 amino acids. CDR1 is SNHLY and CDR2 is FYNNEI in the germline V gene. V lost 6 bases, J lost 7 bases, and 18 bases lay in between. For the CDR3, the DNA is TGTGCCAGCAGCCATTTCGGGCGGGGAGGTGAAGCTTTCTTT. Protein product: CASSHFGRGGEAFF.

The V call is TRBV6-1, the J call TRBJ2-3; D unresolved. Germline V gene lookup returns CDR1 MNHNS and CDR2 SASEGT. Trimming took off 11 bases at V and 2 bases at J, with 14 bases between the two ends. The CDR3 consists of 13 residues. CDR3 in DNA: TGTGCCTCTAGAGACCTCCTCACAGATACGCAGTATTTT. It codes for CASRDLLTDTQYF.